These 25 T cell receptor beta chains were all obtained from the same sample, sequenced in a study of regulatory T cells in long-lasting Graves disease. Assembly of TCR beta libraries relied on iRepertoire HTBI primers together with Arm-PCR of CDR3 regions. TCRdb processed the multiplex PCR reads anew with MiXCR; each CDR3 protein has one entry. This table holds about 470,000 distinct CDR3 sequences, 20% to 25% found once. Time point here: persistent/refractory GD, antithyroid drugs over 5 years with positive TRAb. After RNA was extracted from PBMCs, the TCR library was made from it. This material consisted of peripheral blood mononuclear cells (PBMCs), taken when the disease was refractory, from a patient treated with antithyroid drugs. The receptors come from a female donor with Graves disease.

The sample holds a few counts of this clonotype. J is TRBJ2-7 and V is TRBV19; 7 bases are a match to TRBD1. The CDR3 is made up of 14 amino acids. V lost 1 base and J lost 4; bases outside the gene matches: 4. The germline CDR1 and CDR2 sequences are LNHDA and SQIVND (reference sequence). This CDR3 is CASSIGGGIYEQYF. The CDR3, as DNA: TGTGCCAGTAGTATAGGAGGGGGCATTTACGAGCAGTACTTC.

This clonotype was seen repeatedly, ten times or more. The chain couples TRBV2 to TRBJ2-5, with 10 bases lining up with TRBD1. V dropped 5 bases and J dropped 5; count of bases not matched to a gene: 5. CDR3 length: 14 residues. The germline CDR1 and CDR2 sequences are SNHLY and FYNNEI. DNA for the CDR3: TGTGCCAGCAGTTCGACAGGGGGCGCGGAGACCCAGTACTTC. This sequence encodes CASSSTGGAETQYF.

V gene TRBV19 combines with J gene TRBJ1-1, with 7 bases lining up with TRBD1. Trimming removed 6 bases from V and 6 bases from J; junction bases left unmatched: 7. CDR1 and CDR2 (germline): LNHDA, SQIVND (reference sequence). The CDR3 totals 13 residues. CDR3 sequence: CASSHPRGAEAFF. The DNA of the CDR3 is TGTGCCAGTAGCCATCCCAGGGGGGCTGAAGCTTTCTTT.

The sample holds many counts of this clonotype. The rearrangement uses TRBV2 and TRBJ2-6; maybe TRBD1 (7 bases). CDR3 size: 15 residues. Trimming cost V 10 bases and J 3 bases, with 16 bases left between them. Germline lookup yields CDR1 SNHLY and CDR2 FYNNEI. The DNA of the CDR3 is TGTGCCATTCCGACAGGGAGGAGTGGGGCCAACGTCCTGACTTTC. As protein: CAIPTGRSGANVLTF.

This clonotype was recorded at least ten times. The CDR3 region is CASRAPGQLYEQYF. The CDR3 DNA reads as TGTGCCAGCAGGGCGCCGGGACAGCTCTACGAGCAGTACTTC. The V gene is TRBV12-3 or TRBV12-4, the J gene TRBJ2-7; 7 bases agree with TRBD1. The length of the CDR3 is 14 residues. The ends lost 6 bases at V and 3 bases at J; junction bases unmatched: 8.

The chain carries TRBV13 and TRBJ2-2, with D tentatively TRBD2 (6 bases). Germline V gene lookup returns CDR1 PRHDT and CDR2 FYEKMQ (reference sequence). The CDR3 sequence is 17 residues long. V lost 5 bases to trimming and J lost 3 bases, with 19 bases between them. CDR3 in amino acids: CASSTNRWGDYTGELFF. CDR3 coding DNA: TGTGCCAGCAGCACGAATAGGTGGGGGGACTACACCGGGGAGCTGTTTTTT.

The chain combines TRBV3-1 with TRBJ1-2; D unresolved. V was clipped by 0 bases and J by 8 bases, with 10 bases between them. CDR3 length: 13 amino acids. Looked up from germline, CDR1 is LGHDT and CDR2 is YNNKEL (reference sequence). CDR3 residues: CASSQERFWGYTF. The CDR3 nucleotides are TGTGCCAGCAGCCAAGAGAGGTTCTGGGGCTACACCTTC.

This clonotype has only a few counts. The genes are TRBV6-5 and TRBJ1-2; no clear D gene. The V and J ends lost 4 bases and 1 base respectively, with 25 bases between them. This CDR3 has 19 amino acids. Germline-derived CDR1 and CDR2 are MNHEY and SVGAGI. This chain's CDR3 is CASSFQTGDYSLVNYGYTF. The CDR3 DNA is TGTGCCAGCAGTTTCCAAACCGGCGACTATTCTCTGGTTAACTATGGCTACACCTTC.

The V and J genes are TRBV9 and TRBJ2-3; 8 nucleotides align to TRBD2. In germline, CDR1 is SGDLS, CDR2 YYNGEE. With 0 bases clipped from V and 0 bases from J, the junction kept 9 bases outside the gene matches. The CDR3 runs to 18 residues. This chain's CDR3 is CASSVAIAGSPSTDTQYF. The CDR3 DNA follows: TGTGCCAGCAGCGTAGCTATAGCGGGGAGCCCTAGCACAGATACGCAGTATTTT.

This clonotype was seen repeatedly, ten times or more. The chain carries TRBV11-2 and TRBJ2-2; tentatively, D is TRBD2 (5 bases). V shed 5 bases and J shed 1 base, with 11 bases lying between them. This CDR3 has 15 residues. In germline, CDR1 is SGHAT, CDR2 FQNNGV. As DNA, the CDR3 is TGTGCCAGCAGCGGAGGTTCGGGGAACACCGGGGAGCTGTTTTTT. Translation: CASSGGSGNTGELFF.

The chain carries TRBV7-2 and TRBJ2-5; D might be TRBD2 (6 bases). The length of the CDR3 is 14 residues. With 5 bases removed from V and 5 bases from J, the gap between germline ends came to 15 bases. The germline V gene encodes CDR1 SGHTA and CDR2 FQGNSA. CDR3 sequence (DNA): TGTGCCAGCAGCCCAGTCGGACTAAAGGAGACCCAGTACTTC. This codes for CASSPVGLKETQYF.

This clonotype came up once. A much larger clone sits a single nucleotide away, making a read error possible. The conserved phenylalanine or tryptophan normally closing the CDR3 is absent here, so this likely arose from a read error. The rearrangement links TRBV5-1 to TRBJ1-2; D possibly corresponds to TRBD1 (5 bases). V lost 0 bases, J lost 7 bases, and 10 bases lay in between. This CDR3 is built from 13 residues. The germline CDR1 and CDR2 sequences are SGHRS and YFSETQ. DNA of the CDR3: TGCGCCAGCAGCTTGGCTGGGGGAGCTGGCTACACCCTC. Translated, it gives CASSLAGGAGYTL.

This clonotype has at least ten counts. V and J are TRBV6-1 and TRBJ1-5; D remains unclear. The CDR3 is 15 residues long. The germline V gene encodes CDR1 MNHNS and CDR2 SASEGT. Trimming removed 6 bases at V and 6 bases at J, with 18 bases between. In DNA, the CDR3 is TGTGCCAGCAGCCAATCGCGACATTTTGGTCAGCCCCAGCATTTT. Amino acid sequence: CASSQSRHFGQPQHF.

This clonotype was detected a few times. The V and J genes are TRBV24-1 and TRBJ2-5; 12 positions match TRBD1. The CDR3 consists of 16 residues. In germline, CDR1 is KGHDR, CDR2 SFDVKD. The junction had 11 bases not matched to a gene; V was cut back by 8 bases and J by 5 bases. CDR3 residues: CATIPGTGGSGETQYF. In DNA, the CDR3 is TGTGCCACCATTCCCGGGACAGGGGGCTCGGGGGAGACCCAGTACTTC.

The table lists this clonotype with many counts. The CDR3 loop reads CASSFRRGQGRSPLHF. DNA of the CDR3: TGTGCCAGCAGTTTTAGGAGGGGACAGGGGAGGTCACCCCTCCACTTT. The chain carries TRBV27 and TRBJ1-6, with 10 bases matching TRBD1. The ends lost 3 bases at V and 10 bases at J; junction bases unmatched: 9. The CDR3 runs 16 residues. Germline CDR1 reads MNHEY; CDR2 reads SMNVEV (reference sequence).

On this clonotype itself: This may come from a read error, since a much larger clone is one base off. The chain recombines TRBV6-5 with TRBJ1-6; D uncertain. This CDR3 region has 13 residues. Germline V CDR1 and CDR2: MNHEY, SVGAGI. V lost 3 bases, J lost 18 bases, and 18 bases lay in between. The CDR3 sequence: CASSYNADRTPHF. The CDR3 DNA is TGTGCCAGCAGTTATAACGCCGATAGAACCCCCCACTTT.

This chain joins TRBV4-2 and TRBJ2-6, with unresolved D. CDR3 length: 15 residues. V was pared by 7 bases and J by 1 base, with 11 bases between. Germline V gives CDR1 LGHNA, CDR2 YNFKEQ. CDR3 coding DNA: TGTGCCAGCACCCCAGAGGTTTCTGGGGCCAACGTCCTGACTTTC. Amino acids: CASTPEVSGANVLTF.

The CDR3 DNA sequence: TGTGCCAGCAGTAACAGGATAGGCACAGATACGCAGTATTTT. This sequence encodes CASSNRIGTDTQYF. The chain combines TRBV6-1 with TRBJ2-3; perhaps TRBD1 as D (5 bases). CDR1 and CDR2 from the germline V gene are MNHNS and SASEGT. V shed 5 bases and J shed 1 base, with 10 bases lying between them. This CDR3 region has 14 residues.

The CDR3 spells CASTTRQGHYGETQYF. Written as DNA, the CDR3 is TGTGCCAGCACTACAAGGCAGGGGCATTACGGAGAGACCCAGTACTTC. The V call is TRBV28, the J call TRBJ2-5, with a weak D call TRBD1 (6 bases). CDR3 length equals 16 residues. V shed 7 bases and J shed 4 bases, with 22 bases lying between them. Per the germline V gene, CDR1 is MDHEN and CDR2 is SYDVKM.

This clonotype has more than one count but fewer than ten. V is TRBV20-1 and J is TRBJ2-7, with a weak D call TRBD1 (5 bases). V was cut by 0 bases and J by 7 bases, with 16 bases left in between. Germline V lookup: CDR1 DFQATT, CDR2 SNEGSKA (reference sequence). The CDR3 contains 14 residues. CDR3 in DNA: TGCAGTGCTAGAGAATTGCAGGGTGTGGGAGAGCAGTACTTC. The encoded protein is CSARELQGVGEQYF.

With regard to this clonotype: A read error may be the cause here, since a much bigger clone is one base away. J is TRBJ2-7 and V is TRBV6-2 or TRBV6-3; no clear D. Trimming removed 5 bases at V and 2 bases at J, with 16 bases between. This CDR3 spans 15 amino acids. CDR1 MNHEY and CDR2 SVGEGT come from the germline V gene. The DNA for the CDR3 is TGTGCCAGCAGTGAAGCTGGGATAGGGCCCTACGAGCAGTACTTC. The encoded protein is CASSEAGIGPYEQYF.

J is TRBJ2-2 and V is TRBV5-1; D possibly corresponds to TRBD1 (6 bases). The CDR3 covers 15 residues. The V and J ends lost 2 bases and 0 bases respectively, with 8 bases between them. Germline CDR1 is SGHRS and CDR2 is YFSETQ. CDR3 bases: TGCGCCAGCAGCTTCGGGGACACGAACACCGGGGAGCTGTTTTTT. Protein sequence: CASSFGDTNTGELFF.

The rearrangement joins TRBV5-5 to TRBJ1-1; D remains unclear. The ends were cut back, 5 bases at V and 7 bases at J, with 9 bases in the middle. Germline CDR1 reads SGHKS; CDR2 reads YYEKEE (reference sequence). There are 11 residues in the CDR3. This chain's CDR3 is CASSIAGEAFF. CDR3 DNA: TGTGCCAGCAGTATAGCCGGTGAAGCTTTCTTT.

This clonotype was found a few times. The DNA for the CDR3 is TGTGCCAGTAGTATCGGGAACGGCAGGATCTATGGCTACACCTTC. Translated, it gives CASSIGNGRIYGYTF. V and J are TRBV19 and TRBJ1-2; no clear D. This CDR3 contains 15 residues. Trimming stripped 3 bases from V and 4 bases from J, with 15 bases between. CDR1 is LNHDA, CDR2 SQIVND, per germline (reference sequence).

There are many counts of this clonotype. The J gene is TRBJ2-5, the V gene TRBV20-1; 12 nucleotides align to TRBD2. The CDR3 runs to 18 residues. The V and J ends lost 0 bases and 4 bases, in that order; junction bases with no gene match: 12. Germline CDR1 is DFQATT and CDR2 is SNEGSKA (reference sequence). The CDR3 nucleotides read TGCAGTGCTAGAGATCATTCAACGACTAGCGGGAGTTCAGAGACCCAGTACTTC. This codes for CSARDHSTTSGSSETQYF.